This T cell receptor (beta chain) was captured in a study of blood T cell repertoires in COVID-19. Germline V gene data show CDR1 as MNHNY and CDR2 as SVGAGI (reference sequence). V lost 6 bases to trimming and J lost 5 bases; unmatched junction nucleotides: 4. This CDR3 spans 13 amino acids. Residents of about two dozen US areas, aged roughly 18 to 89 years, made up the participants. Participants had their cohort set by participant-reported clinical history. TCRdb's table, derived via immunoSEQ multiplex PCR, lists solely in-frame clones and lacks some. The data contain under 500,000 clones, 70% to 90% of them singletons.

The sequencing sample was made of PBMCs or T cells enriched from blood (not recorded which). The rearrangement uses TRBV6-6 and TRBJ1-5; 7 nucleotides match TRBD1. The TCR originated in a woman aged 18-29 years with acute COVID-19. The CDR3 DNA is TGTGCCAGCAGCCACGACAGGGATCAGCCCCAGCATTTT. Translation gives CASSHDRDQPQHF.